This T cell receptor (beta chain) came from a study of blood T cell repertoires in COVID-19. About the research overall: Italy, Spain and the United States were the sources of the convalescent and acute COVID-19 samples. Sources were T cells, B-cell-depleted T cells, or PBMCs; the material itself was cDNA or gDNA.

Germline assignment: CDR1 SGHRS and CDR2 YFSETQ. The CDR3 runs 16 residues. After removal of 1 base from V and 3 bases from J, the junction contained 6 bases not matched to a gene. Authors' analysis steps: The authors estimated nucleated cell counts from reference gene primer amplification. Generated by immunoSEQ multiplex PCR, the TCRdb table keeps only in-frame clones and is missing some. D and trimming come from the DNA, and the V and J calls and clone size come from that table. The table has roughly 250,000 clones, approximately 82% seen once. The sample comprised peripheral blood. The clonotype was recovered from a woman older than 75 with active or convalescent COVID-19. The rearrangement links TRBV5-1 to TRBJ2-3, with 9 nucleotides matching TRBD1. Here the CDR3 reads CASSLYGTGSTDTQYF. CDR3 sequence (DNA): TGCGCCAGCAGCTTGTACGGGACAGGGTCAACAGATACGCAGTATTTT.